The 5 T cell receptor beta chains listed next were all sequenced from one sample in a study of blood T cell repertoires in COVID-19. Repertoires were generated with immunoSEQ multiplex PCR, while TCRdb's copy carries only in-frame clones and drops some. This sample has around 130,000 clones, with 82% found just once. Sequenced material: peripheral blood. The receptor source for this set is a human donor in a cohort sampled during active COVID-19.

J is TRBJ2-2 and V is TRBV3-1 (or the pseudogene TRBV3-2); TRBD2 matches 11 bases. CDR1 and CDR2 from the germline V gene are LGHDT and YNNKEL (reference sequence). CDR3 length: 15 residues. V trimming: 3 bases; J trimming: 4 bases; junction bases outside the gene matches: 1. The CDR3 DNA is TGTGCCAGCAGCCATAGCGGGGGGGGCACCGGGGAGCTGTTTTTT. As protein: CASSHSGGGTGELFF.

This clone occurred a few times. The CDR3 sequence: CSVDRGTEAFF. CDR3 coding DNA: TGCAGTGTCGACAGGGGGACTGAAGCTTTCTTT. This chain uses TRBV20-1 with TRBJ1-1, with 9 bases aligning to TRBD1. The length of the CDR3 is 11 residues. The junction had 2 bases not matched to a gene; V was cut back by 7 bases and J by 5 bases. The germline gives CDR1 DFQATT, CDR2 SNEGSKA (reference sequence).

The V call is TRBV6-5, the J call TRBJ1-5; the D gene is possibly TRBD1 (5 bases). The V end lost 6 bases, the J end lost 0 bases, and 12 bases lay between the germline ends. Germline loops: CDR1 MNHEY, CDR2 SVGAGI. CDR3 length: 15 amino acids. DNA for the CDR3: TGTGCCAGCAGACCGCAGGGAGGTAGCAATCAGCCCCAGCATTTT. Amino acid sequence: CASRPQGGSNQPQHF.

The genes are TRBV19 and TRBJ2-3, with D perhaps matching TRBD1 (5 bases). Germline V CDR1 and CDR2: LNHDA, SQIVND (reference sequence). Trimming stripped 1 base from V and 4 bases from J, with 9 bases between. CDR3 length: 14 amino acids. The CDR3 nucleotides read TGTGCCAGTAGTATAGGTAGGACACCAGATACGCAGTATTTT. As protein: CASSIGRTPDTQYF.

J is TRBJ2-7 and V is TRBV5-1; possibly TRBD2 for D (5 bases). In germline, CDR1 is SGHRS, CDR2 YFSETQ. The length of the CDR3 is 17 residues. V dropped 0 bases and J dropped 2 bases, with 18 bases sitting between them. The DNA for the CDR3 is TGCGCCAGCAGCTTGGCGGGTGGAGGACTGGGCCCCTACGAGCAGTACTTC. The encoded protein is CASSLAGGGLGPYEQYF.